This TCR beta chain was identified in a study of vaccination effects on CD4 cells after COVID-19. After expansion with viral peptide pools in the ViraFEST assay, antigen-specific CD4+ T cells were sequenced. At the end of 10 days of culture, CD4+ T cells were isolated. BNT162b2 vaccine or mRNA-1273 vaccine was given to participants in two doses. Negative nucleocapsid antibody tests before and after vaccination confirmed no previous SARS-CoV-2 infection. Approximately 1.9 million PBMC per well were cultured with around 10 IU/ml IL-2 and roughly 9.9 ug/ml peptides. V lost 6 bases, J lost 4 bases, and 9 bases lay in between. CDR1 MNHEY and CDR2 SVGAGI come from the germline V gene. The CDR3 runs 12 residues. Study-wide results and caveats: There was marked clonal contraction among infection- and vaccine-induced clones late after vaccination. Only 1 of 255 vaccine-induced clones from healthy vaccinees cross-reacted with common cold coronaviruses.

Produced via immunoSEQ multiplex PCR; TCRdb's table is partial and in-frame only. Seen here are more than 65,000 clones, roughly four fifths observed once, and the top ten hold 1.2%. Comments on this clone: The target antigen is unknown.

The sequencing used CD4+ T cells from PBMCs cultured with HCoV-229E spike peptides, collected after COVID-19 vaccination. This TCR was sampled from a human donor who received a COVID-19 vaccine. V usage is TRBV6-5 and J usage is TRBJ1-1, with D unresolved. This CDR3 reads CASSRLGTEAFF. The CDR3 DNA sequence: TGTGCCAGCAGCCGCCTGGGCACTGAAGCTTTCTTT.